Listed below are T cell receptor beta chains from one sample, sequenced in a study of shared clonotypes between healthy human individuals. Profiled with immunoSEQ multiplex PCR; TCRdb holds only in-frame clones, not every one. Of some 1 million clones in the sample, around 74% were seen once. Sequencing was performed on memory CD4+ T cells sorted from blood. These receptors all stem from a man in his late teens or twenties in good health. CDR3s include the opening cysteine and the closing phenylalanine or tryptophan. A D gene is named only where the DNA matches it firmly. Clone size, where shown, is once, few, many, or a class for clones that have expanded.

J	V	D	size	DNA	CDR3
TRBJ1-2	TRBV6-5	TRBD1	.	TGTGCCAGCAGTACGGGACAGGGTCGGTACGGCTACACCTTC	CASSTGQGRYGYTF
TRBJ2-7	TRBV6-5	TRBD2	.	TGTGCCAGCAGTCCCCCGGGGGGGCAGGCAGAGCAGTACTTC	CASSPPGGQAEQYF
TRBJ1-5	TRBV5-5	.	.	TGTGCCAGCAGCTTGAATAGCGGGAGCAATCAGCCCCAGCATTTT	CASSLNSGSNQPQHF
TRBJ2-3	TRBV7-2	.	.	TGTGCCAGCAGCACACGACTACCCCGCACAGATACGCAGTATTTT	CASSTRLPRTDTQYF
TRBJ2-6	TRBV7-9	.	.	TGTGCCAGCAGCTCACAATTGACCGACTCTGGGGCCAACGTCCTGACTTTC	CASSSQLTDSGANVLTF
TRBJ2-7	TRBV13	.	.	TGTGCCAGCAGCTTATCTGGCGAGCAGTACTTC	CASSLSGEQYF
TRBJ1-3	TRBV11-2	.	.	TGTGCCAGCAGCTTAGCAATGTACTCTGGAAACACCATATATTTT	CASSLAMYSGNTIYF
TRBJ1-1	TRBV13	TRBD1	.	TGTGCCAGCAGCCCATCCGACAGGGACACTGAAGCTTTCTTT	CASSPSDRDTEAFF
TRBJ1-2	TRBV7-8	TRBD1	.	TGTGCCAGCAGCTTAGCCGGGACAGGGATTGGCTACACCTTC	CASSLAGTGIGYTF
TRBJ2-7	TRBV30	.	.	TGTGCCTGGAGTGTCCCAGGTTTAAGTATGTCGCAGTACTTC	CAWSVPGLSMSQYF
TRBJ2-5	TRBV6-5	.	few	TGTGCCAGCACAAAATACGGGACTGCGCAAGAGACCCAGTACTTC	CASTKYGTAQETQYF
TRBJ2-1	TRBV5-1	.	.	TGCGCCAGCAGCTTGCTCGGGGAGCTCAATGAGCAGTTCTTC	CASSLLGELNEQFF
TRBJ2-7	TRBV6-1	.	.	TGTGCCAGCAGTGAAGCTACCTACGAGCAGTACTTC	CASSEATYEQYF
TRBJ2-7	TRBV5-6	.	few	TGTGCCAGCAGCTTGCAGGGTGGGGGTTACGAGCAGTACTTC	CASSLQGGGYEQYF
TRBJ1-1	TRBV18	.	.	TGTGCCAGCTCACCCTCAGGACAGAGGGCCACTGAAGCTTTCTTT	CASSPSGQRATEAFF
TRBJ2-7	TRBV18	.	.	TGTGCCAGCTCACCAACTAGAACCTACGAGCAGTACTTC	CASSPTRTYEQYF
TRBJ2-7	TRBV4-3	.	.	TGCGCCAGCAGCCAAGTTGTAATAGGGACGGGGTCCTACGAGCAGTACTTC	CASSQVVIGTGSYEQYF
TRBJ2-1	TRBV7-9	.	.	TGTGCCAGCAGCTTAGGCTACAATGAGCAGTTCTTC	CASSLGYNEQFF
TRBJ2-1	TRBV19	TRBD1	.	TGTGCCAGTAGTAAGTCCGGGACAGGGGGCTACAATGAGCAGTTCTTC	CASSKSGTGGYNEQFF
TRBJ1-4	TRBV5-8	.	.	TGTGCCAGCAATGGGGGGCGAGGGAGTGAAAAACTGTTTTTT	CASNGGRGSEKLFF
TRBJ1-2	TRBV7-2	.	.	TGTGCCAGCAGCCGCCAGACAGAAAGCTATGGCTACACCTTC	CASSRQTESYGYTF
TRBJ2-5	TRBV5-1	TRBD2	.	TGCGCCAGCAGCCCGGCGGGCGGGGGGCCCGAAGAGACCCAGTACTTC	CASSPAGGGPEETQYF
TRBJ1-1	TRBV5-1	TRBD1	once	TGCGCCAGCAGACTATTTATGCCAGGGGGAAACACTGAAGCTTTCTTT	CASRLFMPGGNTEAFF
TRBJ1-2	TRBV28	.	.	TGTGCCAGCCAGGAGATCAGCTATGGCTACACCTTC	CASQEISYGYTF
TRBJ1-1	TRBV6-1	.	.	TGTGCCAGCAGTGGCCCAGGGGACACTGAAGCTTTCTTT	CASSGPGDTEAFF
TRBJ2-2	TRBV7-7	TRBD2	few	TGTGCTAGCAGCTTAGCGATCGGGAGGACCGGGGAGCTGTTTTTT	CASSLAIGRTGELFF
TRBJ2-7	TRBV5-4	.	.	TGTGCCAGCAGCCCACCCGACAGGGCGGGGGAGCAGTACTTC	CASSPPDRAGEQYF
TRBJ1-2	TRBV4-2	TRBD1	.	TGTGCCAGCAGCCCACGGACAGGGGGGGTGTTGAATGGCTACACCTTC	CASSPRTGGVLNGYTF
TRBJ2-3	TRBV10-1	.	.	TGCGCCAGCAGTGGAGACTCCACAGATACGCAGTATTTT	CASSGDSTDTQYF
TRBJ1-6	TRBV19	TRBD1	few	TGTGCCAGTAGTGAGGGACAGCTTAATTCACCCCTCCACTTT	CASSEGQLNSPLHF
TRBJ2-7	TRBV18	.	.	TGTGCCAGCTCGCGGACGGACTCCTACGAGCAGTACTTC	CASSRTDSYEQYF
TRBJ2-1	TRBV2	.	.	TGTGCCAGCAGTGATGGGCGAAGAGGGCCCTACAATGAGCAGTTCTTC	CASSDGRRGPYNEQFF
TRBJ2-5	TRBV19	TRBD2	.	TGTGCCAGTAGTACCTCGAAGGCTAGCGGGGAGACCCAGTACTTC	CASSTSKASGETQYF
TRBJ1-3	TRBV30	.	.	TGTGCCTGGAGTACCGTTAAGGGCGGAAACACCATATATTTT	CAWSTVKGGNTIYF
TRBJ1-1	TRBV28	.	.	TGTGCCAGCAGTTTTTTATTGAACACTGAAGCTTTCTTT	CASSFLLNTEAFF
TRBJ2-1	TRBV4-1	.	.	TGCGCCAGCAGCCAGCCCCGAGAGGGGGGGTACAATGAGCAGTTCTTC	CASSQPREGGYNEQFF
TRBJ2-7	TRBV7-9	TRBD1	.	TGTGCCAGCAGCTTACCGGGACAGGGTGTTGAGCAGTACTTC	CASSLPGQGVEQYF
TRBJ1-4	TRBV5-6	.	.	TGTGCCAGCAGCTTGGCCCAGGGGAGGTCAACTAATGAAAAACTGTTTTTT	CASSLAQGRSTNEKLFF
TRBJ2-2	TRBV4-1	.	.	TGCGCCAGCAGCCACCCTTTGGGGGACGGGGAGCTGTTTTTT	CASSHPLGDGELFF
TRBJ2-4	TRBV18	TRBD1	.	TGTGCCAGCTCATTATCCTACAGGGGTATGGACATTCAGTACTTC	CASSLSYRGMDIQYF
TRBJ2-7	TRBV5-1	.	.	TGCGCCAGCCGCCCGGTAAGGGGCCAGGACGAGCAGTACTTC	CASRPVRGQDEQYF
TRBJ1-6	TRBV6-5	.	.	TGTGCCAGCAGTTACTCGCAGGGACATTCAAATTCACCCCTCCACTTT	CASSYSQGHSNSPLHF
TRBJ2-7	TRBV15	TRBD2	.	TGTGCCACCAGCAGCCTCGGACTAGCGGGATACGAGCAGTACTTC	CATSSLGLAGYEQYF
TRBJ2-5	TRBV23-1	.	.	TGCGCCAGCAGTCAATCTGTAGACAGACAAGAGACCCAGTACTTC	CASSQSVDRQETQYF
TRBJ1-2	TRBV18	.	few	TGTGCCAGCTCACCCGAAAGCGGCTATGGCTACACCTTC	CASSPESGYGYTF
TRBJ2-5	TRBV7-9	.	few	TGTGCCAGCAGGACCACCCTCAGGGTATCGGAGACCCAGTACTTC	CASRTTLRVSETQYF
TRBJ1-6	TRBV5-1	TRBD1	.	TGCGCCAGCAGCCCAACCGGGACAGGGTCTTGGAATTCACCCCTCCACTTT	CASSPTGTGSWNSPLHF
TRBJ2-5	TRBV7-2	TRBD1	many	TGTGCCAGCAGCTTAGGAGGGGGCGCCCTAGAGACCCAGTACTTC	CASSLGGGALETQYF
TRBJ2-1	TRBV11-2	.	.	TGTGCCAGCAGCCCGGAGTTCTCCTACAATGAGCAGTTCTTC	CASSPEFSYNEQFF
TRBJ2-3	TRBV4-2	TRBD2	.	TGTGCCAGCAGCAAGATAGCGGGAGAGGGGACAGATACGCAGTATTTT	CASSKIAGEGTDTQYF
TRBJ1-1	TRBV6-5	.	few	TGTGCCAGCACTAGACACGGGGGAACTGAAGCTTTCTTT	CASTRHGGTEAFF
TRBJ1-1	TRBV5-4	TRBD1	.	TGTGCCAGCAGCTGGGACAGGATGAACACTGAAGCTTTCTTT	CASSWDRMNTEAFF
TRBJ2-5	TRBV11-2	TRBD1	once	TGTGCCAGCAGCCGTTACGGACAGGGCGCAGAGACCCAGTACTTC	CASSRYGQGAETQYF
TRBJ2-2	TRBV10-3	.	.	TGTGCCATCAAAGTCACGGGACACGTCACCGGGGAGCTGTTTTTT	CAIKVTGHVTGELFF
TRBJ2-6	TRBV19	.	.	TGTGCCAGTAGTAGGCAGGGCCCAAACTCTGGGGCCAACGTCCTGACTTTC	CASSRQGPNSGANVLTF
TRBJ2-7	TRBV18	.	.	TGTGCCAGCTCACCTGCGAGCGGTCTCTCCTACGAGCAGTACTTC	CASSPASGLSYEQYF
TRBJ1-1	TRBV5-6	.	.	TGTGCCAGCAGCTTTTCCCGAAGCGGAGCTTTCTTT	CASSFSRSGAFF
TRBJ2-2	TRBV19	TRBD2	.	TGTGCCAGCGGGACTAGCGGGATGATCGGGGAGCTGTTTTTT	CASGTSGMIGELFF
TRBJ2-7	TRBV12-5	.	.	TGTGCTAGTGGTTTGGCCCGCCAGGGGCAGGGAGAGCAGTACTTC	CASGLARQGQGEQYF
TRBJ1-4	TRBV5-1	.	.	TGCGCCAGCAGCCCTTCGGGACAAAGGAATGAAAAACTGTTTTTT	CASSPSGQRNEKLFF